This TCR beta chain originates from a study of blood T cell repertoires in COVID-19. Study-wide background: COVID-19 samples from acute and convalescent phases originated in the United States, Italy and Spain. Sources were T cells, B-cell-depleted T cells, or PBMCs; the material itself was cDNA or gDNA.

Original processing notes: Estimated nucleated cell counts came from reference gene primer amplification. Measured with immunoSEQ multiplex PCR; TCRdb has only the in-frame clones, and not every one. V and J calls and clone size are given by that table; D and trimming were obtained from the DNA. This table holds some 140,000 clones, approximately 80% found once. The V and J ends lost 3 bases and 7 bases, in that order; junction bases with no gene match: 3. Germline CDR1 reads LNHDA; CDR2 reads SQIVND (reference sequence). The CDR3 contains 13 residues. The rearrangement links TRBV19 to TRBJ2-1; 7 positions match TRBD2. This receptor was obtained from an older woman with acute or convalescent COVID-19. Source material: peripheral blood. The CDR3 spells CASSIWGGNEQFF. The DNA of the CDR3 is TGTGCCAGTAGTATCTGGGGGGGGAATGAGCAGTTCTTC.